The 25 T cell receptor beta chains reported below all come from one sample, sequenced in a study of blood T cell repertoires in COVID-19. The assay was immunoSEQ multiplex PCR, and TCRdb's table has in-frame clones only and misses some. The sample has roughly 100,000 clones, around four fifths seen once. The sample taken for sequencing was peripheral blood. The receptors were gathered from a woman between 65 and 79 years old with acute or convalescent COVID-19.

This clone showed up just a few times. Other nucleotide sequences in the sample specify the same CDR3. The chain uses TRBV30 and TRBJ2-5; the D is unclear. This CDR3 comprises 11 residues. V was trimmed by 1 base and J by 2 bases, leaving 2 bases between them. Germline values: CDR1 GTSNPN, CDR2 SVGIG (reference sequence). The CDR3 bases are TGTGCCTGGAGTGCGCAAGAGACCCAGTACTTC. Protein product: CAWSAQETQYF.

The chain is built from TRBV5-1 and TRBJ2-4; a weak D match, TRBD1 (6 bases). Germline-derived CDR1 and CDR2 are SGHRS and YFSETQ. The CDR3 sequence is 15 residues long. The V and J ends lost 4 bases and 0 bases respectively, with 11 bases between them. Here the CDR3 DNA reads TGCGCCAGCAGCAGGGGGTCGCTAGCCAAAAACATTCAGTACTTC. Amino acid sequence: CASSRGSLAKNIQYF. Looking up the rest from reference TRBV5-1 and TRBJ2-4 gives the full variable domain: KAGVTQTPRYLIKTRGQQVTLSCSPISGHRSVSWYQQTPGQGLQFLFEYFSETQRNKGNFPGRFSGRQFSNSRSEMNVSTLELGDSALYLCASSRGSLAKNIQYFGAGTRLSVL.

V gene TRBV6-6 combines with J gene TRBJ1-1; D unresolved. This CDR3 is built from 14 residues. Germline V gene lookup returns CDR1 MNHNY and CDR2 SVGAGI (reference sequence). Trimming stripped 6 bases from V and 1 base from J, with 12 bases between. The CDR3 is CASRREGPNTEAFF. The CDR3 nucleotides read TGTGCCAGCAGGAGGGAGGGCCCGAACACTGAAGCTTTCTTT.

The CDR3 loop is CASSILQGFPSNQPQHF. In DNA, the CDR3 is TGTGCCAGTAGTATCCTCCAGGGTTTCCCCAGCAATCAGCCCCAGCATTTT. The chain combines TRBV19 with TRBJ1-5; the D gene is possibly TRBD1 (5 bases). This CDR3 comprises 17 residues. Trimming took off 3 bases at V and 1 base at J, with 16 bases between the two ends. Germline CDR1 reads LNHDA; CDR2 reads SQIVND (reference sequence). The full variable domain, completed using reference TRBV19 and TRBJ1-5, is DGGITQSPKYLFRKEGQNVTLSCEQNLNHDAMYWYRQDPGQGLRLIYYSQIVNDFQKGDIAEGYSVSREKKESFPLTVTSAQKNPTAFYLCASSILQGFPSNQPQHFGDGTRLSIL.

The CDR3 region has the DNA TGTGCCAGTAGTATAGCCGACAGGGGAGCAACTGGAAACACCATATATTTT. Translated: CASSIADRGATGNTIYF. The chain carries TRBV19 and TRBJ1-3; 8 nucleotides align to TRBD1. The germline V gene encodes CDR1 LNHDA and CDR2 SQIVND (reference sequence). The trim removed 1 base at V and 2 bases at J, leaving 7 bases unmatched. CDR3 length: 17 amino acids.

This clone was seen more than once but under ten times. This chain uses TRBV19 with TRBJ1-4; 8 nucleotides align to TRBD1. The CDR3 loop spans 15 amino acids. Germline-derived CDR1 and CDR2 are LNHDA and SQIVND (reference sequence). J lost 8 bases, V lost 3 bases, and 8 bases had no gene match. CDR3 sequence (DNA): TGTGCCAGTAGTATTTGGGGACAGGCTGGAGAAAAACTGTTTTTT. This codes for CASSIWGQAGEKLFF.

The chain recombines TRBV10-1 with TRBJ1-5; no definite D call. Germline lookup yields CDR1 WNHNN and CDR2 SYGVQD (reference sequence). The CDR3 has 16 residues. Trimming stripped 2 bases from V and 2 bases from J, with 13 bases between. The CDR3 sequence is CASSEIRVSRNQPQHF. In nucleotides, the CDR3 is TGCGCCAGCAGTGAGATTAGAGTTTCCCGCAATCAGCCCCAGCATTTT.

This rearrangement joins TRBV11-2 to TRBJ2-2, with 7 bases aligning to TRBD1. The CDR3 sequence is 19 residues long. Germline values: CDR1 SGHAT, CDR2 FQNNGV. With V trimmed by 5 bases and J by 4 bases, 19 bases remained unmatched. DNA of the CDR3: TGTGCCAGCAGCCTAAATCTATTAGCTAGGGGGCCCCGCACCGGGGAGCTGTTTTTT. Amino acids: CASSLNLLARGPRTGELFF.

In this sample, this clone turned up a few times. The J gene is TRBJ1-6, the V gene TRBV4-1; 8 bases line up with TRBD1. CDR1 and CDR2 (germline): MGHRA, YSYEKL. The CDR3 spans 15 residues. J lost 7 bases, V lost 4 bases, and 6 bases had no gene match. CDR3 coding DNA: TGCGCCAGCAGCCGCCGGACAGGGAACAATTCACCCCTCCACTTT. Residues: CASSRRTGNNSPLHF.

This clone was seen once. This chain uses TRBV18 with TRBJ2-2; TRBD2 is a possible D gene (6 bases). The CDR3 contains 17 residues. Deletions cut 4 bases from V and 0 bases from J, with 15 bases between. Germline V gene sequence: CDR1 KGHSH, CDR2 LQKENI. The chain's CDR3 is CASSQAGPGSNTGELFF. For the CDR3, the DNA is TGTGCCAGCTCACAGGCGGGGCCGGGTTCGAACACCGGGGAGCTGTTTTTT.

This chain links TRBV2 with TRBJ2-2, with no clear D. The V end was cut by 5 bases, the J end by 7 bases, with 29 bases between. CDR1 is SNHLY and CDR2 is FYNNEI in the germline V gene. CDR3 length: 19 amino acids. The chain's CDR3 is CASSLVILRTHASGGELFF. CDR3 sequence (DNA): TGTGCCAGCAGTCTAGTGATCCTAAGAACGCATGCTTCCGGCGGGGAGCTGTTTTTT.

The chain is built from TRBV10-2 and TRBJ1-1; D is unclear. This CDR3 has 13 amino acids. V lost 7 bases and J 5 bases, leaving 14 bases between the germline ends. Looked up from germline, CDR1 is WSHSY and CDR2 is SAAADI. The DNA of the CDR3 is TGCGCCAGCAAAGGGTGGGGAGGTACTGAAGCTTTCTTT. As protein: CASKGWGGTEAFF.

The V and J genes are TRBV29-1 and TRBJ2-7, with 9 nucleotides matching TRBD1. The CDR3 has 13 amino acids. The V gene end was trimmed by 4 bases and the J gene end by 5 bases; junction bases not matched to a gene: 6. Germline V gene data show CDR1 as SQVTM and CDR2 as ANQGSEA. The CDR3 here is CSVVGQGTNEQYF. The CDR3 DNA reads TGCAGCGTTGTGGGACAGGGAACAAACGAGCAGTACTTC.

The chain couples TRBV27 to TRBJ2-7; D possibly corresponds to TRBD2 (5 bases). Germline V lookup: CDR1 MNHEY, CDR2 SMNVEV (reference sequence). The V end was cut by 6 bases, the J end by 1 base, with 22 bases between. The CDR3 loop spans 17 amino acids. In DNA form, the CDR3 reads TGTGCCAGCAGCGCTCAAGGGTGGGAGACGGGTTCCTACGAGCAGTACTTC. Amino acid sequence: CASSAQGWETGSYEQYF.

The chain carries TRBV28 and TRBJ2-3; D possibly corresponds to TRBD1 (5 bases). Trimming took off 2 bases at V and 0 bases at J, with 6 bases between the two ends. The CDR3 covers 14 residues. CDR1 and CDR2 (germline): MDHEN, SYDVKM. CDR3 protein: CASSLGASTDTQYF. The CDR3 DNA sequence: TGTGCCAGCAGTTTAGGGGCGAGCACAGATACGCAGTATTTT.

V and J are TRBV12-3 or TRBV12-4 and TRBJ1-5; TRBD1 is a possible D gene (6 bases). This CDR3 has 13 amino acids. Trimming took off 3 bases at V and 5 bases at J, with 8 bases between the two ends. As DNA, the CDR3 is TGTGCCAGCAGTTTTCCAGGGGATCAGCCCCAGCATTTT. Encoded protein: CASSFPGDQPQHF.

The gene calls are TRBV5-1 and TRBJ1-6; D is possibly TRBD1 (6 bases). This CDR3 comprises 16 residues. Trimming removed 4 bases from V and 3 bases from J, with 14 bases in between. Germline CDR1 is SGHRS and CDR2 is YFSETQ. In DNA form, the CDR3 reads TGCGCCAGCAGCGCCCGAGGGGGAATCTATAATTCACCCCTCCACTTT. The encoded protein is CASSARGGIYNSPLHF.

The chain joins TRBV27 to TRBJ2-3; 11 nucleotides agree with TRBD2. Germline trimming cut 3 bases from V and 2 bases from J; bases unmatched to any gene: 19. This CDR3 contains 21 residues. Germline V gene sequence: CDR1 MNHEY, CDR2 SMNVEV (reference sequence). CDR3 in DNA: TGTGCCAGCAGTTTCCGGGGAGGACTAGCGGGTACTATACAGGCCACAGATACGCAGTATTTT. This codes for CASSFRGGLAGTIQATDTQYF.

The chain has TRBV28 and TRBJ2-7, with 10 bases fitting TRBD1. The CDR3 sequence is 17 residues long. Looked up from germline, CDR1 is MDHEN and CDR2 is SYDVKM. The trim removed 3 bases at V and 7 bases at J, leaving 15 bases unmatched. In DNA, the CDR3 is TGTGCCAGCAGTTTTACCTTAGGGGGACAGGGGTCAGAGGAGCAGTACTTC. Its translation: CASSFTLGGQGSEEQYF. Based on the CDR3 plus reference TRBV28 and TRBJ2-7, the full variable domain is DVKVTQSSRYLVKRTGEKVFLECVQDMDHENMFWYRQDPGLGLRLIYFSYDVKMKEKGDIPEGYSVSREKKERFSLILESASTNQTSMYLCASSFTLGGQGSEEQYFGPGTRLTVT.

This clone was counted only a few times. J is TRBJ2-7 and V is TRBV3-1 (or the pseudogene TRBV3-2), with 10 bases lining up with TRBD1. CDR3 size: 17 residues. Germline loops: CDR1 LGHDT, CDR2 YNNKEL (reference sequence). V lost 2 bases, J lost 2 bases, and 9 bases stayed unmatched. CDR3 sequence (DNA): TGTGCCAGCAGCCAATCTCGCGACAGGGGGCTCGCCTACGAGCAGTACTTC. It codes for CASSQSRDRGLAYEQYF.

This CDR3 reads CASSPAFGRGAEAFF. The CDR3 DNA sequence: TGTGCCAGCTCACCAGCGTTTGGCAGGGGCGCTGAAGCTTTCTTT. The chain combines TRBV18 with TRBJ1-1, with D possibly being TRBD1 (6 bases). The CDR3 contains 15 residues. The ends were cut back, 2 bases at V and 6 bases at J, with 16 bases in the middle. CDR1 is KGHSH and CDR2 is LQKENI in the germline V gene. Based on the CDR3 plus reference TRBV18 and TRBJ1-1, the full variable domain is NAGVMQNPRHLVRRRGQEARLRCSPMKGHSHVYWYRQLPEEGLKFMVYLQKENIIDESGMPKERFSAEFPKEGPSILRIQQVVRGDSAAYFCASSPAFGRGAEAFFGQGTRLTVV.

The chain combines TRBV9 with TRBJ1-2; D may be TRBD1 (6 bases). Between the trimmed V and J ends, which lost 5 bases and 5 bases, there was a span of 13 bases. Germline V gene sequence: CDR1 SGDLS, CDR2 YYNGEE. The CDR3 has 13 amino acids. CDR3 coding DNA: TGTGCCAGCAGATTGACAGGCGCTTATGGCTACACCTTC. It yields the protein CASRLTGAYGYTF.

The V call is TRBV11-3, the J call TRBJ2-2; TRBD1 matches at 7 bases. V shed 5 bases, J shed 1 base, and the junction held 4 bases outside the gene matches. The CDR3 extends over 15 amino acids. Germline V gives CDR1 SGHNT, CDR2 YENEEA. CDR3 sequence (DNA): TGTGCCAGCAGCCAAGGGGGCCTGAACACCGGGGAGCTGTTTTTT. The encoded protein is CASSQGGLNTGELFF.

CDR3 nucleotides: TGTGCCATCAACCCCACCGTCGGCTATGGCTACACCTTC. Protein product: CAINPTVGYGYTF. V and J are TRBV10-3 and TRBJ1-2; D gene ambiguous. The CDR3 totals 13 residues. Germline V gene lookup returns CDR1 ENHRY and CDR2 SYGVKD. Trimming left V 7 bases short and J 4 bases short, with 13 bases between.

This sequence joins TRBV7-9 and TRBJ1-1; TRBD1 might be the D (5 bases). V gave up 1 base and J gave up 3 bases, with 6 bases separating them. The CDR3 is made up of 13 amino acids. The germline gives CDR1 SEHNR, CDR2 FQNEAQ (reference sequence). DNA for the CDR3: TGTGCCAGCAGCTTAGACAGGTACACTGAAGCTTTCTTT. Encoded protein: CASSLDRYTEAFF.